One sample yielded the 27 T cell receptor beta chains listed below, sequenced in a study of cytomegalovirus exposure and HLA in healthy donors. The study ran its PCR with 60 Vbeta and 13 Jbeta primers. Assay used: immunoSEQ multiplex PCR; TCRdb lists only in-frame clones, some missing. The sample yields 60,000 to 70,000 clones, roughly 72% seen once. The sample comprised PBMCs. These TCRs come from a man aged 45 to 65 in good health and CMV-seronegative.

This clone was observed a handful of times. The chain recombines TRBV7-9 with TRBJ2-7; D is ambiguous. Per germline, CDR1 SEHNR and CDR2 FQNEAQ (reference sequence). The CDR3 runs 13 residues. Trimming stripped 0 bases from V and 4 bases from J, with 7 bases between. The CDR3 loop is CASSLASYYEQYF. Written as DNA, the CDR3 is TGTGCCAGCAGCTTAGCTAGCTATTACGAGCAGTACTTC.

This sequence joins TRBV27 and TRBJ1-1, with 8 bases lining up with TRBD1. This CDR3 comprises 17 residues. After removal of 4 bases from V and 0 bases from J, the junction contained 10 bases not matched to a gene. Germline loops: CDR1 MNHEY, CDR2 SMNVEV (reference sequence). The CDR3 here is CASSSTGTGGLNTEAFF. Written as DNA, the CDR3 is TGTGCCAGCAGTTCCACCGGGACAGGAGGCCTGAACACTGAAGCTTTCTTT.

The chain links TRBV7-2 to TRBJ1-2; tentative D call: TRBD1 (6 bases). Germline CDR1 SGHTA, CDR2 FQGNSA. The CDR3 is 17 amino acids. Trimming took 3 bases from V and 1 from J, leaving 18 bases between them. CDR3 nucleotide sequence: TGTGCCAGCAGCTTTACTCCGCGACAGGAATTTAACTATGGCTACACCTTC. It codes for CASSFTPRQEFNYGYTF.

The chain uses TRBV4-3 and TRBJ1-2; TRBD1 matches at 8 bases. Germline V gives CDR1 LGHNA, CDR2 YSLEER. V was clipped by 4 bases and J by 3 bases; unmatched bases: 10. The CDR3 length is 16 residues. The CDR3 DNA follows: TGCGCCAGCAGCCCTAACAGCCAGGGGGCTGACTATGGCTACACCTTC. It translates to CASSPNSQGADYGYTF.

The rearrangement uses TRBV2 and TRBJ2-5; D is uncertain. The germline CDR1 and CDR2 sequences are SNHLY and FYNNEI. The germline V and J ends were trimmed by 6 bases and 6 bases, with 17 bases remaining between them. This CDR3 spans 14 amino acids. The CDR3: CASSVNPVLKTQYF. The DNA for the CDR3 is TGTGCCAGCAGCGTGAACCCGGTTTTGAAGACCCAGTACTTC.

The V call is TRBV5-1, the J call TRBJ2-5; 9 bases agree with TRBD2. Looked up from germline, CDR1 is SGHRS and CDR2 is YFSETQ. The CDR3 extends over 17 amino acids. V gave up 0 bases and J gave up 4 bases; unmatched junction bases: 10. CDR3 in amino acids: CASSLEGSGRPAETQYF. CDR3 in DNA: TGCGCCAGCAGCTTGGAGGGTAGCGGGAGACCCGCAGAGACCCAGTACTTC.

The J gene is TRBJ2-7, the V gene TRBV27; 9 bases align to TRBD2. In germline, CDR1 is MNHEY, CDR2 SMNVEV (reference sequence). J lost 5 bases, V lost 6 bases, and 8 bases had no gene match. The length of the CDR3 is 14 residues. In DNA, the CDR3 is TGTGCCAGCAGAACCGGGACTAGCCTTCACGAGCAGTACTTC. Amino acid sequence: CASRTGTSLHEQYF.

This clone turned up a few times. The chain carries TRBV11-2 and TRBJ1-2, with 9 bases matching TRBD1. This CDR3 spans 13 amino acids. V lost 5 bases to trimming and J lost 7 bases; unmatched junction nucleotides: 5. CDR1 and CDR2 (germline): SGHAT, FQNNGV. CDR3 sequence (DNA): TGTGCCAGCAGCCCAGACAGGGGGTCTGGCTACACCTTC. Translation gives CASSPDRGSGYTF.

As DNA, the CDR3 is TGCGCCAGCAGCCAAGATCAGGGTAGCAATCAGCCCCAGCATTTT. This translates into CASSQDQGSNQPQHF. The chain employs TRBV4-3 and TRBJ1-5; possible D gene TRBD1, 5 bases. The CDR3 is 15 residues long. Trimming cost V 0 bases and J 0 bases, with 6 bases left between them. The germline V gene has CDR1 LGHNA and CDR2 YSLEER.

The chain is built from TRBV27 and TRBJ1-2; 7 bases match TRBD1. Germline CDR1 reads MNHEY; CDR2 reads SMNVEV (reference sequence). The V gene end was trimmed by 6 bases and the J gene end by 7 bases; junction bases not matched to a gene: 2. The CDR3 runs to 11 residues. CDR3 sequence (DNA): TGTGCCAGCAGCGACAGGGTTGGCTACACCTTC. Its translation is CASSDRVGYTF.

This chain links TRBV10-2 with TRBJ2-5; 8 nucleotides line up with TRBD1. Germline CDR1 reads WSHSY; CDR2 reads SAAADI. V gave up 5 bases and J gave up 4 bases; unmatched junction bases: 6. The CDR3 sequence is 14 residues long. The CDR3 loop reads CASSTTGVGETQYF. CDR3 in DNA: TGCGCCAGCAGTACGACAGGGGTCGGAGAGACCCAGTACTTC.

The chain uses TRBV5-1 and TRBJ2-2; possibly TRBD1 for D (5 bases). There are 15 residues in the CDR3. Deletions cut 5 bases from V and 1 base from J, with 12 bases between. Germline V gene sequence: CDR1 SGHRS, CDR2 YFSETQ. The CDR3 reads CASSFQGLNTGELFF. As DNA, the CDR3 is TGCGCCAGCAGTTTCCAGGGATTGAACACCGGGGAGCTGTTTTTT.

Of note for this clone: An end of the junction differs from the germline gene, which may be a read error. The rearrangement joins TRBV7-9 to TRBJ1-1; TRBD1 is a possible D gene (5 bases). Germline CDR1 SEHNR, CDR2 FQNEAQ (reference sequence). This CDR3 has 12 residues. The CDR3 reads CSSSSPGQGAFF. CDR3 coding DNA: TGTTCCAGCAGCTCACCCGGACAAGGAGCTTTCTTT.

The V and J genes are TRBV7-3 and TRBJ2-1; TRBD2 might be the D (7 bases). The CDR3 contains 16 residues. The V and J ends lost 6 bases and 0 bases respectively, with 15 bases between them. In germline, CDR1 is SGHTA, CDR2 FQGTGA. CDR3 sequence reads: CASRYRGTNSYNEQFF. CDR3 DNA sequence: TGTGCCAGCAGGTATAGGGGGACTAACTCCTACAATGAGCAGTTCTTC.

The V call is TRBV27, the J call TRBJ2-7; D is perhaps TRBD1 (6 bases). V was shortened by 0 bases and J by 1 base, with 13 bases between the two germline ends. Germline V CDR1 and CDR2: MNHEY, SMNVEV (reference sequence). This CDR3 comprises 16 residues. CDR3 sequence reads: CASSLSFQGRSYEQYF. The CDR3 DNA sequence: TGTGCCAGCAGTTTATCGTTCCAGGGGCGGTCCTACGAGCAGTACTTC.

The chain couples TRBV29-1 to TRBJ2-7, with TRBD1 matching over 12 bases. J lost 2 bases, V lost 7 bases, and 3 bases had no gene match. Germline V gives CDR1 SQVTM, CDR2 ANQGSEA. The CDR3 sequence is 13 residues long. The CDR3 bases are TGCAGCGGGGGACAGGGGGCGGCCTACGAGCAGTACTTC. Its translation: CSGGQGAAYEQYF.

This rearrangement joins TRBV30 to TRBJ1-1, with TRBD1 matching 8 bases. Trimming took 4 bases from V and 8 from J; bases not matched to a gene: 9. The CDR3 runs to 13 residues. CDR1 is GTSNPN, CDR2 SVGIG, per germline (reference sequence). This CDR3 reads CAWTWDRFTEAFF. Here the CDR3 DNA reads TGTGCCTGGACCTGGGACAGGTTCACCGAAGCTTTCTTT.

V usage is TRBV9 and J usage is TRBJ2-1; D possibly corresponds to TRBD1 (6 bases). V lost 0 bases to trimming and J lost 4 bases, with 11 bases between them. CDR3 size: 15 residues. Germline V gives CDR1 SGDLS, CDR2 YYNGEE. CDR3 sequence: CASSVEQGLYNEQFF. CDR3 nucleotide sequence: TGTGCCAGCAGCGTAGAACAGGGCCTATACAATGAGCAGTTCTTC.

The chain couples TRBV19 to TRBJ2-1; the match to TRBD2 covers 8 bases. J was trimmed by 8 bases and V by 7 bases; bases with no gene match: 10. The CDR3 has 14 amino acids. Germline assignment: CDR1 LNHDA and CDR2 SQIVND (reference sequence). The CDR3 DNA follows: TGTGCCAGTAACACTCCGGGACTAGTCTATGAGCAGTTCTTC. It is translated as CASNTPGLVYEQFF.

This clone was observed a few times. The rearrangement joins TRBV7-6 to TRBJ2-5, with 7 bases that match TRBD2. The CDR3 has 16 amino acids. Germline CDR1 is SGHVS and CDR2 is FNYEAQ. After removal of 5 bases from V and 11 bases from J, the junction contained 20 bases not matched to a gene. Here the CDR3 reads CASSPNLGEGLGEQYF. The CDR3, as DNA: TGTGCCAGCAGCCCTAATTTGGGGGAGGGCCTCGGTGAGCAGTACTTC.

About this clone itself: A read error may account for a junction end that differs from germline. This chain uses TRBV6-5 with TRBJ1-2; D is unresolved. Germline V lookup: CDR1 MNHEY, CDR2 SVGAGI. The CDR3 has 13 amino acids. This chain's CDR3 is CASSYSVLGSPFF. The CDR3 DNA sequence: TGTGCCAGCAGTTACTCGGTTTTAGGGAGCCCCTTTTTC.

The chain links TRBV2 to TRBJ1-2; unclear D gene. This CDR3 has 13 residues. The germline V and J ends were trimmed by 3 bases and 8 bases, with 13 bases remaining between them. Per germline, CDR1 SNHLY and CDR2 FYNNEI. Written as DNA, the CDR3 is TGTGCCAGCAGTGACAAAGGGTCGGGAGGCTACACCTTC. Translated: CASSDKGSGGYTF. Full variable domain (rest looked up from reference TRBV2 and TRBJ1-2): EPEVTQTPSHQVTQMGQEVILRCVPISNHLYFYWYRQILGQKVEFLVSFYNNEISEKSEIFDDQFSVERPDGSNFTLKIRSTKLEDSAMYFCASSDKGSGGYTFGSGTRLTVV.

This chain uses TRBV9 with TRBJ1-1, with a possible D match to TRBD1 (6 bases). V was trimmed by 2 bases and J by 4 bases, leaving 18 bases between them. This CDR3 spans 16 amino acids. Looked up from germline, CDR1 is SGDLS and CDR2 is YYNGEE. The CDR3 nucleotides are TGTGCCAGCAGCGTCTCCCAGGGGCGTAGGACCACTGAAGCTTTCTTT. It codes for CASSVSQGRRTTEAFF.

The V and J genes are TRBV28 and TRBJ2-1; D possibly corresponds to TRBD2 (6 bases). The V and J ends lost 11 bases and 6 bases respectively, with 26 bases between them. This CDR3 spans 16 amino acids. Germline CDR1 and CDR2: MDHEN and SYDVKM. CDR3 loop: CAAYPSGRIGGNEQFF. DNA of the CDR3: TGTGCCGCCTATCCCTCGGGGAGAATCGGGGGCAATGAGCAGTTCTTC.

The rearrangement links TRBV6-6 to TRBJ2-1, with unresolved D. CDR1 is MNHNY, CDR2 SVGAGI, per germline (reference sequence). The CDR3 is 13 residues long. Between the trimmed V and J ends, which lost 7 bases and 0 bases, there was a span of 7 bases. The CDR3 reads CASNPVSYNEQFF. CDR3 nucleotides: TGTGCCAGCAACCCGGTCTCCTACAATGAGCAGTTCTTC.

As regards this clone: Other DNA sequences in the same sample also yield this CDR3. The J gene is TRBJ2-3, the V gene TRBV7-9, with D uncertain. Germline lookup yields CDR1 SEHNR and CDR2 FQNEAQ (reference sequence). CDR3 size: 13 residues. V was shortened by 6 bases and J by 0 bases, with 7 bases between the two germline ends. CDR3 coding DNA: TGTGCCAGCAGAGTCACTAGCACAGATACGCAGTATTTT. This codes for CASRVTSTDTQYF.

This rearrangement joins TRBV6-1 to TRBJ2-2; 8 bases fit TRBD2. The CDR3 consists of 14 residues. The junction had 9 bases not matched to a gene; V was cut back by 8 bases and J by 7 bases. Per germline, CDR1 MNHNS and CDR2 SASEGT. For the CDR3, the DNA is TGTGCCAGCTTATCGGGAGGGCCGGGCGGGGAGCTGTTTTTT. Translation: CASLSGGPGGELFF.